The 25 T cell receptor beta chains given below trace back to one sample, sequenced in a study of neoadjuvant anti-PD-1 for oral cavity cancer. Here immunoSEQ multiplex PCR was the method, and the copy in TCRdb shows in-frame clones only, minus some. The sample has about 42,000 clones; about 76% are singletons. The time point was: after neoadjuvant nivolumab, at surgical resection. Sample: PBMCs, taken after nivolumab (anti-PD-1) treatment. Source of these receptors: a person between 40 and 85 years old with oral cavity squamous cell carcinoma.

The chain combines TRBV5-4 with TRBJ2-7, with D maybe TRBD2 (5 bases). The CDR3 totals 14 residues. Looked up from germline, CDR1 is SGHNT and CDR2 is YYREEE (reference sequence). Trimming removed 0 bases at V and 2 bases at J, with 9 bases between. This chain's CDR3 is CASSLAGFPYEQYF. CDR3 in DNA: TGTGCCAGCAGCTTGGCGGGGTTCCCCTACGAGCAGTACTTC. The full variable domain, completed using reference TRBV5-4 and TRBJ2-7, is ETGVTQSPTHLIKTRGQQVTLRCSSQSGHNTVSWYQQALGQGPQFIFQYYREEENGRGNFPPRFSGLQFPNYSSELNVNALELDDSALYLCASSLAGFPYEQYFGPGTRLTVT.

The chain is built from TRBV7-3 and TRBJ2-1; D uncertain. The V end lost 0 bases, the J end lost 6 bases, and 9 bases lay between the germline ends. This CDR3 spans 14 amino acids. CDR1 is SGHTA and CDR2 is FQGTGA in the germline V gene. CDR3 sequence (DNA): TGTGCCAGCAGCTTAACTGACGGCGTCAATGAGCAGTTCTTC. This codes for CASSLTDGVNEQFF.

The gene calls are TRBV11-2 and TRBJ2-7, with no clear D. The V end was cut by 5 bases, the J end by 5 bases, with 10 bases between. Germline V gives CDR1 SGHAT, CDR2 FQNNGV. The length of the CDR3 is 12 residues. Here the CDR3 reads CASSPRANEQYF. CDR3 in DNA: TGTGCCAGCAGCCCTCGGGCCAACGAGCAGTACTTC.

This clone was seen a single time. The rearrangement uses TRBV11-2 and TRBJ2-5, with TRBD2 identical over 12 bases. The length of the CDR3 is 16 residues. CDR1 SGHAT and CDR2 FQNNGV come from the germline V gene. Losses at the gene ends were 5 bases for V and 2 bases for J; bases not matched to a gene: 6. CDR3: CASSATSGGWQETQYF. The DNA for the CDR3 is TGTGCCAGCAGCGCGACTAGCGGGGGTTGGCAAGAGACCCAGTACTTC.

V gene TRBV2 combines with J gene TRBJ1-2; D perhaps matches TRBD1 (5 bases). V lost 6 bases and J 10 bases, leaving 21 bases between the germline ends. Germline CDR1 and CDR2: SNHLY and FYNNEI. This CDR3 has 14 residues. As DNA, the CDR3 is TGTGCCAGCAGATCCTGGGACGGAGCGAGGTTCTACACCTTC. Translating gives CASRSWDGARFYTF.

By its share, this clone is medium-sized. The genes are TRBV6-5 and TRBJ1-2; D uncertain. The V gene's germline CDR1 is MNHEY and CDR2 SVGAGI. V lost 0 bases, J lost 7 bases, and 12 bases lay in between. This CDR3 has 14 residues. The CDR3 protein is CASSYSRAPVGYTF. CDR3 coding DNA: TGTGCCAGCAGTTACTCGAGAGCACCAGTTGGCTACACCTTC.

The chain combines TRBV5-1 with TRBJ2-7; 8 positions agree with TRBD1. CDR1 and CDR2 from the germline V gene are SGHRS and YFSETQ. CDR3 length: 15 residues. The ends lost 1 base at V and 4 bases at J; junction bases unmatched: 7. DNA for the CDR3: TGCGCCAGCAGCTTGTTGGCAGGGGGCGAATACGAGCAGTACTTC. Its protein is CASSLLAGGEYEQYF.

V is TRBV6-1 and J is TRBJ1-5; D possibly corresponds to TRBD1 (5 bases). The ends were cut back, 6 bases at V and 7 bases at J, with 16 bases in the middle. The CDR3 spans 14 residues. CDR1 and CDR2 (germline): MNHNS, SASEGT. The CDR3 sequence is CASRQEGARQPQHF. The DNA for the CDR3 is TGTGCCAGCAGGCAAGAAGGGGCCAGGCAGCCCCAGCATTTT.

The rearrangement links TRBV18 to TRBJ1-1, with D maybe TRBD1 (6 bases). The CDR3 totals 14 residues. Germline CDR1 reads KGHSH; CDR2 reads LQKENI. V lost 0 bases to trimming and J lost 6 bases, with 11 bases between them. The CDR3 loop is CASSPPTGSSEAFF. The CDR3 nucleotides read TGTGCCAGCTCACCACCGACAGGTTCGTCTGAAGCTTTCTTT.

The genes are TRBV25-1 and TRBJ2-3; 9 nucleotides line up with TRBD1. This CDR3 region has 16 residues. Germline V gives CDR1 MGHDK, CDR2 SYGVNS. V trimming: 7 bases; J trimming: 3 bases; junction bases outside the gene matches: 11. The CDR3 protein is CASNGRGQGLTDTQYF. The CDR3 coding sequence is TGTGCCAGCAATGGGAGGGGACAGGGCTTGACAGATACGCAGTATTTT.

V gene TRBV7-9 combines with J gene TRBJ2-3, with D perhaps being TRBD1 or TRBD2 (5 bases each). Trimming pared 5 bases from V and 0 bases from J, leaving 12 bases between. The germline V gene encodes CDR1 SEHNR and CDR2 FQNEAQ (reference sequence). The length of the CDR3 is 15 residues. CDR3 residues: CASSLGTASTDTQYF. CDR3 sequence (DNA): TGTGCCAGCAGCCTCGGGACGGCCAGCACAGATACGCAGTATTTT.

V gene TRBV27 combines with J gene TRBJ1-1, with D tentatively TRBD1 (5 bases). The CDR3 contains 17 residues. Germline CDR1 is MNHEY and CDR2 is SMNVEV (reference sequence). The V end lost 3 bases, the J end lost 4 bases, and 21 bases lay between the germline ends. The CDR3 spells CASSLWGVSNGITEAFF. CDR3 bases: TGTGCCAGCAGTTTGTGGGGGGTATCTAACGGGATCACTGAAGCTTTCTTT.

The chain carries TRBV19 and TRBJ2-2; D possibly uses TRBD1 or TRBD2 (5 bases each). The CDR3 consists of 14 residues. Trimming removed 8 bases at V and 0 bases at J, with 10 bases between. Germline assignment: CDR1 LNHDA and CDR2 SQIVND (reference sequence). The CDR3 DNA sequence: TGTGCCAGTCGGGACGTGCCGAACACCGGGGAGCTGTTTTTT. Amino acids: CASRDVPNTGELFF.

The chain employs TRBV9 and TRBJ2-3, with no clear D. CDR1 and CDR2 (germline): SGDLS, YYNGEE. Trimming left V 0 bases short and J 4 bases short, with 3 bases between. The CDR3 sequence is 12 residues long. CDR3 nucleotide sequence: TGTGCCAGCAGCGTAGATGCAGATACGCAGTATTTT. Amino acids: CASSVDADTQYF.

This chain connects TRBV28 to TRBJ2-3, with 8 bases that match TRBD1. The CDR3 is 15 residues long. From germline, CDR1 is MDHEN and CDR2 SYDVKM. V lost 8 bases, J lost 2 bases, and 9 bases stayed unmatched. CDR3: CASQGASQATDTQYF. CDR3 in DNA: TGTGCCAGCCAGGGGGCCTCCCAAGCCACAGATACGCAGTATTTT.

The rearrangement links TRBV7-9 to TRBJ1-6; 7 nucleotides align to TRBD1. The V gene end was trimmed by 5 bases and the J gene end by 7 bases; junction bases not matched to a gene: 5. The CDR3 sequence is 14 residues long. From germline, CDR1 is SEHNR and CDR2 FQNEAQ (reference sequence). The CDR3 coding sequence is TGTGCCAGCAGCCGCGGGACAGCCAATTCACCCCTCCACTTT. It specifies CASSRGTANSPLHF.

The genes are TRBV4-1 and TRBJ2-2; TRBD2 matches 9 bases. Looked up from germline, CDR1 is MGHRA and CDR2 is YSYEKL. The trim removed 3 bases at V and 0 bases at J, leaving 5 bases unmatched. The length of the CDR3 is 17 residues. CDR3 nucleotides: TGCGCCAGCAGCCATGATGTAGCGGGGGCGAACACCGGGGAGCTGTTTTTT. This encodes CASSHDVAGANTGELFF.

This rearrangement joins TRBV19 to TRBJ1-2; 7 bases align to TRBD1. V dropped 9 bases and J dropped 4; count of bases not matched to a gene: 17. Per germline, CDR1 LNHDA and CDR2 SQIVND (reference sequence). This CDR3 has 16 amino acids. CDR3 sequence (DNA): TGTGCCAGCCTGCCTTTAACAGGGGTGTCGGGCTATGGCTACACCTTC. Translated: CASLPLTGVSGYGYTF.

The DNA of the CDR3 is TGTGCCAGTAGTTGGGGGGAAGGAACAGATACGCAGTATTTT. Translation gives CASSWGEGTDTQYF. The rearrangement uses TRBV19 and TRBJ2-3; possibly TRBD2 for D (6 bases). Germline V gene lookup returns CDR1 LNHDA and CDR2 SQIVND (reference sequence). This CDR3 is 14 amino acids long. V was shortened by 5 bases and J by 3 bases, with 12 bases between the two germline ends.

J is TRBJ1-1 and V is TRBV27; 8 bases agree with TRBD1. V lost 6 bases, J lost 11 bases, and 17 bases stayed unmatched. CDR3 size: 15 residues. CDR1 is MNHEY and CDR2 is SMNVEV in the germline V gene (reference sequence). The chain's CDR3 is CASRSSFLGQGEAFF. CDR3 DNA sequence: TGTGCCAGCAGATCATCCTTTCTCGGACAGGGAGAGGCTTTCTTT.

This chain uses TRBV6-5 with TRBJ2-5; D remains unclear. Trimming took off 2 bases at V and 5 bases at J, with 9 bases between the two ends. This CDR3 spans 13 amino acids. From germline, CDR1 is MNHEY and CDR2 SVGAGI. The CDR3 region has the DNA TGTGCCAGCAGTTACCTGGGATGGGAGACCCAGTACTTC. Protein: CASSYLGWETQYF.

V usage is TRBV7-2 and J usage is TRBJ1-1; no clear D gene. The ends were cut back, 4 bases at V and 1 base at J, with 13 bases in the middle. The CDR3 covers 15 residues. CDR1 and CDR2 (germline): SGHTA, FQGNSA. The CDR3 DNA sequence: TGTGCCAGCAGCTCCTCCCTGGTGCGGAACACTGAAGCTTTCTTT. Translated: CASSSSLVRNTEAFF.

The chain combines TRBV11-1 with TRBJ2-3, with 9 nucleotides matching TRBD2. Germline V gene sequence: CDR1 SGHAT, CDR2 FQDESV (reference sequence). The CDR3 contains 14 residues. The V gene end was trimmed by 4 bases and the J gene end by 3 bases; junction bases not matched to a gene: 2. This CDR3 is CASSSTSGTDTQYF. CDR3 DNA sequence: TGTGCCAGCAGCTCGACTAGCGGAACAGATACGCAGTATTTT.

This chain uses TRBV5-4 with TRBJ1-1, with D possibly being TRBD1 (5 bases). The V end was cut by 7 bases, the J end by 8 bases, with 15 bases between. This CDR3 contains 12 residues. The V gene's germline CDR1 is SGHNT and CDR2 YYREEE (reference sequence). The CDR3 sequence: CASSRQGPEAFF. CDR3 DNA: TGTGCCAGCTCCCGTCAGGGTCCCGAAGCTTTCTTT.

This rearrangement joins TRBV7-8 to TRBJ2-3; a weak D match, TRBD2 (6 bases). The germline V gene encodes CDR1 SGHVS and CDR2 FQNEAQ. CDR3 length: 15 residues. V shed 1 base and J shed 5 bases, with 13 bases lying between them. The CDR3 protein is CASSLDGSVQDTQYF. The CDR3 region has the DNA TGTGCCAGCAGCTTAGACGGGAGTGTTCAAGATACGCAGTATTTT.